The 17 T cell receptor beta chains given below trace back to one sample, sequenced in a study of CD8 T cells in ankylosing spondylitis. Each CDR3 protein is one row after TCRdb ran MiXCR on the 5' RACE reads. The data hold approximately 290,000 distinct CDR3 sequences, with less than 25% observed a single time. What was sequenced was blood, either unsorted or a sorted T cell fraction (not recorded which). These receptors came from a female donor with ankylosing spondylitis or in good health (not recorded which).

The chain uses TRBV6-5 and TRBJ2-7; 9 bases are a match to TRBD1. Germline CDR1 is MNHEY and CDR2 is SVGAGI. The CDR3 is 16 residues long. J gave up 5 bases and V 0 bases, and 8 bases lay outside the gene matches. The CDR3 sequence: CASSYSIAGQGNEQYF. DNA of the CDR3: TGTGCCAGCAGTTACTCGATAGCTGGACAGGGGAACGAGCAGTACTTC.

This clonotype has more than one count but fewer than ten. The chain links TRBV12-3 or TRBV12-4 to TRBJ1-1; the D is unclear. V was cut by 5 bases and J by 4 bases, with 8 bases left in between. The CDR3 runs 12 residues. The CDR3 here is CASSASPTEAFF. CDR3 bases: TGTGCCAGCAGTGCAAGCCCCACTGAAGCTTTCTTT.

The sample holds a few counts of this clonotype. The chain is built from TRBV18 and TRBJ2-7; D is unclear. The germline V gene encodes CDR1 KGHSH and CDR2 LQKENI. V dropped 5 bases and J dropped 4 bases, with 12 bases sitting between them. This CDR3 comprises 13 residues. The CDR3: CASSLASEYEQYF. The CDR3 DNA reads TGTGCCAGCTCATTGGCTTCAGAGTACGAGCAGTACTTC.

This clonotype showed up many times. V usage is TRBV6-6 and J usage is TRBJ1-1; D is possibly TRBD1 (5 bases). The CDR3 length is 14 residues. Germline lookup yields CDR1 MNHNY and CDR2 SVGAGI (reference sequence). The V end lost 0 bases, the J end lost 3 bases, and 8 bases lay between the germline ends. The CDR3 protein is CASSYSGGYTEAFF. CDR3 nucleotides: TGTGCCAGCAGTTACTCGGGGGGATACACTGAAGCTTTCTTT.

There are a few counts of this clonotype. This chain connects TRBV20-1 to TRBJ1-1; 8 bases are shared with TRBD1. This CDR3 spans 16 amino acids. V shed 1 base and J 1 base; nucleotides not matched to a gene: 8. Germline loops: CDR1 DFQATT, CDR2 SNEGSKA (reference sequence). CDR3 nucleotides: TGCAGTGCTAGAGGAACGACAGGGGAGGCGAACACTGAAGCTTTCTTT. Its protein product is CSARGTTGEANTEAFF.

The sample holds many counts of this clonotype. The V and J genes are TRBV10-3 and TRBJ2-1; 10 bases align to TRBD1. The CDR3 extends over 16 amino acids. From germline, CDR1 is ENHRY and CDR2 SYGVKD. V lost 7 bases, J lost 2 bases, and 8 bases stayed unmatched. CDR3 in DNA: TGTGCCATCACCCTGGACAGGGGGTTAACCTACAATGAGCAGTTCTTC. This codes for CAITLDRGLTYNEQFF.

The CDR3 sequence: CASSQEGGRFYEQYF. The CDR3 coding sequence is TGCGCCAGCAGCCAAGAGGGAGGGAGGTTCTACGAGCAGTACTTC. This chain links TRBV4-1 with TRBJ2-7; 7 bases are shared with TRBD2. The J segment lost 3 bases and the V segment lost 0 bases, leaving 5 bases of the junction unmatched. From germline, CDR1 is MGHRA and CDR2 YSYEKL. The CDR3 sequence is 15 residues long.

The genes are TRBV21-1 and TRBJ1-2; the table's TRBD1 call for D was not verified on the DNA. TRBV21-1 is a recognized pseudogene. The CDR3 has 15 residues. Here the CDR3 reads CASSGSDRPSLGYTF. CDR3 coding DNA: TGTGCCAGCAGCGGATCGGACAGGCCGTCGCTGGGCTACACCTTC.

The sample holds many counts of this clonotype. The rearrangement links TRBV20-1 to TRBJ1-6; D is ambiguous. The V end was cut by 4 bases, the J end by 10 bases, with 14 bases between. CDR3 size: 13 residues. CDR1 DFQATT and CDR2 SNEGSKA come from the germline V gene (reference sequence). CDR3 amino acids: CSATPGRGSPLHF. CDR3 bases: TGCAGTGCTACGCCGGGGAGAGGCTCACCCCTCCACTTT.

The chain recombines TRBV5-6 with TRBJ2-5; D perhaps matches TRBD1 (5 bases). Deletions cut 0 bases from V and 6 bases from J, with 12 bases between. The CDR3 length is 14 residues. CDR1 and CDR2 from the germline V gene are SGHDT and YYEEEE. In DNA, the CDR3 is TGTGCCAGCAGCTTGGCCGGCAGGGTTAAGACCCAGTACTTC. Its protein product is CASSLAGRVKTQYF.

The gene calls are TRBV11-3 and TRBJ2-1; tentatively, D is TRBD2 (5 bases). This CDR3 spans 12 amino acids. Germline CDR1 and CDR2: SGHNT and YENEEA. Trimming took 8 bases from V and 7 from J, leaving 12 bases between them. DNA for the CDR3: TGTGCCAGCGGCATGGGGAGTAATGAGCAGTTCTTC. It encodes CASGMGSNEQFF.

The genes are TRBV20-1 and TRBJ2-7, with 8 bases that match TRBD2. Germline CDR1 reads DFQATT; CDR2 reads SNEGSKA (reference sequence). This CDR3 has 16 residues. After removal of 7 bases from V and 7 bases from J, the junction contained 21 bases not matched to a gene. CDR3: CSGSIPPGTSSQEQYF. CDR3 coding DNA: TGCAGTGGTTCGATTCCTCCTGGGACTAGTTCGCAAGAGCAGTACTTC.

In DNA, the CDR3 is TGTGCCAGCAGACCGTTGAGTGTGAACTATGGCTACACCTTC. As protein: CASRPLSVNYGYTF. The chain couples TRBV12-3 or TRBV12-4 to TRBJ1-2; no clear D. V gave up 6 bases and J gave up 2 bases, with 13 bases separating them. CDR3 length equals 14 residues.

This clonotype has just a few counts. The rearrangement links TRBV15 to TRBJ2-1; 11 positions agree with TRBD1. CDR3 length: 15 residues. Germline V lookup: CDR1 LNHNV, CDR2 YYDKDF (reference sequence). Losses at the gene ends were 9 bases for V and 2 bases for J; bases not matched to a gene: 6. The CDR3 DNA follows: TGTGCCACAAGCGGGGACAGGGGGACCTACAATGAGCAGTTCTTC. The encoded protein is CATSGDRGTYNEQFF.

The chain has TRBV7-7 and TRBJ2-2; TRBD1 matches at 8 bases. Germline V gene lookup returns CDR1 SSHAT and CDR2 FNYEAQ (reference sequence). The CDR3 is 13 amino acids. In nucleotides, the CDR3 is TGTGCTACTGACAGGGGGAACACCGGGGAGCTGTTTTTT. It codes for CATDRGNTGELFF.

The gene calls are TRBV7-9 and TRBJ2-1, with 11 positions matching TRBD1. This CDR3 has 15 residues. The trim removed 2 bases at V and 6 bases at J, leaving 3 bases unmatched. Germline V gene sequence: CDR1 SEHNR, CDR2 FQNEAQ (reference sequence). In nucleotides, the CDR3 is TGTGCCAGCAGCTTAAGCGGGACAGGGGGCAATGAGCAGTTCTTC. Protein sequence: CASSLSGTGGNEQFF.

DNA of the CDR3: TGTGCCAGCAGCGTTTTGGACCGGGGGAATTCACCCCTCCACTTT. Amino acids: CASSVLDRGNSPLHF. The chain joins TRBV9 to TRBJ1-6; maybe TRBD1 (5 bases). The CDR3 has 15 residues. Germline assignment: CDR1 SGDLS and CDR2 YYNGEE. V dropped 2 bases and J dropped 7 bases, with 13 bases sitting between them. Combining the CDR3 with reference TRBV9 and TRBJ1-6 gives the whole variable domain DSGVTQTPKHLITATGQRVTLRCSPRSGDLSVYWYQQSLDQGLQFLIQYYNGEERAKGNILERFSAQQFPDLHSELNLSSLELGDSALYFCASSVLDRGNSPLHFGNGTRLTVT.